This T cell receptor (beta chain) was found in a study of cytomegalovirus exposure and HLA in healthy donors. PCR used 60 Vbeta primers and 13 Jbeta primers. The method was immunoSEQ multiplex PCR; TCRdb's version includes in-frame clones alone and lacks a portion of them. This sample has just under 95,000 clones, with around 85% found just once. The CDR3 length is 16 residues. The V and J ends lost 4 bases and 7 bases, in that order; junction bases with no gene match: 8. Germline lookup yields CDR1 SGHRS and CDR2 YFSETQ. Notes on the study in general: A cluster of highly shared sequence variants was likely a sequencing artifact.

Turning to this clone: Its antigen remains unknown.

The clonotype comes from a girl aged 2-10 years in good health and CMV-seropositive. The chain carries TRBV5-1 and TRBJ2-1; 13 bases match TRBD2. The sequencing sample was made of PBMCs. The CDR3: CASSARLAGGYNEQFF. As DNA, the CDR3 is TGCGCCAGCAGCGCCAGACTAGCGGGAGGTTATAATGAGCAGTTCTTC.